What follows are 18 T cell receptor beta chains derived from one specimen sequenced in a study of control samples from healthy donors and cancer patients. The table came from immunoSEQ multiplex PCR; TCRdb's copy has only in-frame clones and leaves some out. The sample lists 70,000 or so clones; over 65% were seen once. Source material: blood. These receptors all stem from a man aged 50 to 59 in good health.

The chain employs TRBV3-1 (or the pseudogene TRBV3-2) and TRBJ2-7, with D hard to call. With 1 base removed from V and 5 bases from J, the gap between germline ends came to 6 bases. CDR1 and CDR2 from the germline V gene are LGHDT and YNNKEL (reference sequence). The CDR3 is 12 amino acids. CDR3 coding DNA: TGTGCCAGCAGCCAAGGCCTCAACGAGCAGTACTTC. Translated: CASSQGLNEQYF.

This clone has more than one count but fewer than ten. The chain carries TRBV3-1 (or the pseudogene TRBV3-2) and TRBJ2-5; possibly TRBD2 for D (5 bases). Trimming took 1 base from V and 5 from J, leaving 17 bases between them. The CDR3 sequence is 16 residues long. Per germline, CDR1 LGHDT and CDR2 YNNKEL (reference sequence). The CDR3 DNA reads as TGTGCCAGCAGCCAAGGGGTGTCGCGGGTTGCTGAGACCCAGTACTTC. It yields the protein CASSQGVSRVAETQYF.

The J gene is TRBJ1-2, the V gene TRBV2, with TRBD1 as a possible D gene (5 bases). The CDR3 is made up of 12 amino acids. Germline assignment: CDR1 SNHLY and CDR2 FYNNEI. V lost 10 bases and J lost 2, with 11 bases in between. The chain's CDR3 is CATRGGNYGYTF. The CDR3 nucleotides are TGTGCCACTCGCGGGGGGAACTATGGCTACACCTTC.

The genes are TRBV3-1 (or the pseudogene TRBV3-2) and TRBJ2-1; D possibly matches TRBD1 or TRBD2 (5 bases each). V lost 4 bases to trimming and J lost 2 bases, with 15 bases between them. Per germline, CDR1 LGHDT and CDR2 YNNKEL (reference sequence). The CDR3 covers 16 residues. CDR3 protein: CASSPTFGGTYNEQFF. The CDR3 coding sequence is TGTGCCAGCAGCCCCACTTTTGGGGGAACCTACAATGAGCAGTTCTTC.

The V call is TRBV30, the J call TRBJ2-7, with D hard to call. V was trimmed by 0 bases and J by 4 bases, leaving 7 bases between them. There are 12 residues in the CDR3. Germline V gives CDR1 GTSNPN, CDR2 SVGIG (reference sequence). CDR3 in amino acids: CAWSVSEYEQYF. The CDR3 DNA reads as TGTGCCTGGAGTGTCTCCGAATACGAGCAGTACTTC.

The rearrangement links TRBV12-5 to TRBJ2-3; 14 bases align to TRBD2. Germline lookup yields CDR1 LGHNT and CDR2 FRNRAP. The CDR3 is 16 amino acids. After removal of 6 bases from V and 5 bases from J, the junction contained 7 bases not matched to a gene. In DNA, the CDR3 is TGTGCTAGTGGACCGGGACTAGCGGGAGTCGTAGATACGCAGTATTTT. This codes for CASGPGLAGVVDTQYF.

The chain carries TRBV30 and TRBJ2-3, with 10 nucleotides matching TRBD2. The germline V gene encodes CDR1 GTSNPN and CDR2 SVGIG (reference sequence). The J segment lost 0 bases and the V segment lost 2 bases, leaving 5 bases of the junction unmatched. CDR3 length: 16 amino acids. CDR3 nucleotide sequence: TGTGCCTGGAGTACGGGACTAGCGTCTAGCACAGATACGCAGTATTTT. This translates into CAWSTGLASSTDTQYF.

This clone was found many times. The V gene is TRBV7-2, the J gene TRBJ1-1, with D possibly being TRBD1 (5 bases). The V gene lost 5 bases and the J gene lost 5 bases, with 12 bases spanning the gap. Germline CDR1 reads SGHTA; CDR2 reads FQGNSA. The CDR3 totals 13 residues. CDR3 sequence reads: CASSTTRGTEAFF. As DNA, the CDR3 is TGTGCCAGCAGCACGACTCGGGGGACTGAAGCTTTCTTT. Variable domain in full (rest from reference TRBV7-2 and TRBJ1-1): GAGVSQSPSNKVTEKGKDVELRCDPISGHTALYWYRQSLGQGLEFLIYFQGNSAPDKSGLPSDRFSAERTGGSVSTLTIQRTQQEDSAVYLCASSTTRGTEAFFGQGTRLTVV.

The chain uses TRBV29-1 and TRBJ1-2; no reliable D call. The CDR3 spans 11 residues. The germline CDR1 and CDR2 sequences are SQVTM and ANQGSEA. V was pared by 1 base and J by 7 bases, with 7 bases between. The CDR3 here is CSVEGGSGYTF. The CDR3 DNA follows: TGCAGCGTTGAAGGGGGAAGTGGCTACACCTTC.

This clone was seen a few times. The identical CDR3 is also encoded by other nucleotide sequences in the sample. The J gene is TRBJ2-2, the V gene TRBV6-5; 9 nucleotides agree with TRBD1. The V and J ends lost 0 bases and 5 bases, in that order; junction bases with no gene match: 1. Germline V gene data show CDR1 as MNHEY and CDR2 as SVGAGI. The CDR3 contains 15 residues. This chain's CDR3 is CASSYSGTGTGELFF. CDR3 nucleotides: TGTGCCAGCAGTTACTCCGGGACAGGGACCGGGGAGCTGTTTTTT.

This clone was recorded a few times. The rearrangement joins TRBV5-1 to TRBJ2-3, with 7 positions matching TRBD2. The CDR3 covers 16 residues. Germline lookup yields CDR1 SGHRS and CDR2 YFSETQ. With 4 bases clipped from V and 1 base from J, the junction kept 9 bases outside the gene matches. CDR3 protein: CASSRRSSGGTDTQYF. For the CDR3, the DNA is TGCGCCAGCAGCCGGAGGTCTAGCGGAGGCACAGATACGCAGTATTTT.

The chain has TRBV30 and TRBJ2-1; no clear D gene. Trimming cost V 0 bases and J 8 bases, with 20 bases left between them. Germline CDR1 GTSNPN, CDR2 SVGIG (reference sequence). CDR3 length equals 16 residues. For the CDR3, the DNA is TGTGCCTGGAGTGTGGGCTACCATCTACATTGGGATGAGCAGTTCTTC. It codes for CAWSVGYHLHWDEQFF.

V is TRBV5-1 and J is TRBJ1-1, with no clear D. The V gene's germline CDR1 is SGHRS and CDR2 YFSETQ. The length of the CDR3 is 15 residues. V was shortened by 0 bases and J by 0 bases, with 9 bases between the two germline ends. The CDR3 reads CASSLVGSLNTEAFF. CDR3 DNA: TGCGCCAGCAGCTTGGTTGGCAGCCTGAACACTGAAGCTTTCTTT.

V usage is TRBV19 and J usage is TRBJ2-5, with 11 bases identical to TRBD2. Germline V lookup: CDR1 LNHDA, CDR2 SQIVND (reference sequence). J lost 4 bases, V lost 5 bases, and 9 bases had no gene match. This CDR3 is 16 amino acids long. The CDR3 DNA follows: TGTGCCAGTAGTCCCGGGACTAGCGGAGCGGGAGAGACCCAGTACTTC. Translated: CASSPGTSGAGETQYF.

The chain carries TRBV15 and TRBJ2-7; unclear D gene. The CDR3 consists of 16 residues. Trimming took 0 bases from V and 4 from J, leaving 16 bases between them. In germline, CDR1 is LNHNV, CDR2 YYDKDF (reference sequence). CDR3 coding DNA: TGTGCCACCAGCAGAGAACTGACTCCTTTGGGGTACGAGCAGTACTTC. Its protein product is CATSRELTPLGYEQYF.

The rearrangement links TRBV5-1 to TRBJ2-3, with 8 bases matching TRBD1. Looked up from germline, CDR1 is SGHRS and CDR2 is YFSETQ. The ends lost 7 bases at V and 0 bases at J; junction bases unmatched: 7. The CDR3 has 15 amino acids. The CDR3 bases are TGCGCCAGCGGATGGGGACAGGTTAGCACAGATACGCAGTATTTT. Translating gives CASGWGQVSTDTQYF.

This clone was found a few times. V and J are TRBV5-6 and TRBJ2-2; D call uncertain. The CDR3 totals 14 residues. Trimming left V 4 bases short and J 5 bases short, with 12 bases between. Germline-derived CDR1 and CDR2 are SGHDT and YYEEEE. This CDR3 reads CASSMQFATGELFF. DNA of the CDR3: TGTGCCAGCAGCATGCAATTTGCTACCGGGGAGCTGTTTTTT. Looking up the rest from reference TRBV5-6 and TRBJ2-2 gives the full variable domain: DAGVTQSPTHLIKTRGQQVTLRCSPKSGHDTVSWYQQALGQGPQFIFQYYEEEERQRGNFPDRFSGHQFPNYSSELNVNALLLGDSALYLCASSMQFATGELFFGEGSRLTVL.

This chain uses TRBV29-1 with TRBJ2-7; TRBD1 matches 8 bases. CDR1 and CDR2 from the germline V gene are SQVTM and ANQGSEA. This CDR3 is built from 14 residues. V gave up 5 bases and J gave up 0 bases; unmatched junction bases: 6. The DNA of the CDR3 is TGCAGCGTTCAACAGGACAGGGTCTCCTACGAGCAGTACTTC. Translated, it gives CSVQQDRVSYEQYF.